One and the same sample provided the 25 T cell receptor beta chains below, sequenced in a study of blood T cell repertoires in COVID-19. The protocol was immunoSEQ multiplex PCR, while the TCRdb copy is restricted to in-frame clones and leaves out a portion. The sample lists approximately 260,000 clones; under 95% were seen once. Sequences were obtained from PBMCs or T cells enriched from blood (not recorded which). The receptors were sampled from a woman aged 18-29 years who had recovered from COVID-19.

The V gene is TRBV28, the J gene TRBJ1-1; D ambiguous. Germline V gene data show CDR1 as MDHEN and CDR2 as SYDVKM. Trimming stripped 1 base from V and 7 bases from J, with 10 bases between. This CDR3 spans 13 amino acids. CDR3 in amino acids: CASSLSGLFEAFF. In DNA form, the CDR3 reads TGTGCCAGCAGTTTATCCGGACTGTTTGAAGCTTTCTTT.

V usage is TRBV5-1 and J usage is TRBJ1-1, with a weak D call TRBD1 (6 bases). V was cut by 1 base and J by 1 base, with 8 bases left in between. CDR1 and CDR2 (germline): SGHRS, YFSETQ. The CDR3 sequence is 14 residues long. The CDR3 is CASSLQGQNTEAFF. CDR3 bases: TGCGCCAGCAGCTTGCAGGGGCAGAACACTGAAGCTTTCTTT.

This sequence joins TRBV7-9 and TRBJ1-1; no firm D call. CDR3 length equals 14 residues. Trimming cost V 8 bases and J 1 base, with 14 bases left between them. Germline assignment: CDR1 SEHNR and CDR2 FQNEAQ (reference sequence). The CDR3 sequence: CASDLQRKNTEAFF. The CDR3 DNA is TGTGCCAGCGACCTACAGAGAAAGAACACTGAAGCTTTCTTT. The variable domain in full, completed from reference TRBV7-9 and TRBJ1-1, reads DTGVSQNPRHKITKRGQNVTFRCDPISEHNRLYWYRQTLGQGPEFLTYFQNEAQLEKSRLLSDRFSAERPKGSFSTLEIQRTEQGDSAMYLCASDLQRKNTEAFFGQGTRLTVV.

V usage is TRBV28 and J usage is TRBJ2-1; 7 bases align to TRBD2. The length of the CDR3 is 13 residues. The V segment lost 7 bases and the J segment 10 bases; nucleotides outside the gene matches: 10. Looked up from germline, CDR1 is MDHEN and CDR2 is SYDVKM. This CDR3 reads CASIKAGRREQFF. In DNA, the CDR3 is TGTGCCAGCATTAAAGCGGGACGGCGGGAGCAGTTCTTC.

The chain combines TRBV18 with TRBJ1-1; 7 bases align to TRBD1. With V trimmed by 3 bases and J by 1 base, 5 bases remained unmatched. Germline CDR1 KGHSH, CDR2 LQKENI. The CDR3 spans 15 residues. DNA of the CDR3: TGTGCCAGCTCACCGTTCAGGGGGGAGAACACTGAAGCTTTCTTT. Its protein product is CASSPFRGENTEAFF.

The chain carries TRBV7-2 and TRBJ1-1; D gene unclear. The CDR3 runs to 15 residues. Trimming shortened V by 0 bases and J by 3 bases, and 11 bases separated the two germline ends. The germline CDR1 and CDR2 sequences are SGHTA and FQGNSA. The CDR3 region is CASSLAPGIDTEAFF. The CDR3 DNA follows: TGTGCCAGCAGCTTAGCGCCGGGGATCGACACTGAAGCTTTCTTT.

The rearrangement links TRBV4-2 to TRBJ1-6; D call uncertain. Germline V gives CDR1 LGHNA, CDR2 YNFKEQ. Trimming took 1 base from V and 1 from J, leaving 8 bases between them. CDR3 length: 16 amino acids. The CDR3 sequence is CASSQVYGSYNSPLHF. The CDR3 bases are TGTGCCAGCAGCCAAGTGTACGGGTCCTATAATTCACCCCTCCACTTT.

This rearrangement joins TRBV5-4 to TRBJ1-2; D remains unclear. Looked up from germline, CDR1 is SGHNT and CDR2 is YYREEE (reference sequence). V was pared by 4 bases and J by 4 bases, with 11 bases between. This CDR3 has 13 amino acids. The CDR3 DNA reads TGTGCCAGCAGCCCGGAGGTCGGCTATGGCTACACCTTC. Translating it yields CASSPEVGYGYTF.

V is TRBV28 and J is TRBJ2-5; 14 bases match TRBD2. The germline V gene has CDR1 MDHEN and CDR2 SYDVKM. This CDR3 has 18 residues. V dropped 5 bases and J dropped 4; count of bases not matched to a gene: 12. In nucleotides, the CDR3 is TGTGCCAGCAGTCCATCGACTAGCGGGGGGGCCGGGAGAGAGACCCAGTACTTC. Residues: CASSPSTSGGAGRETQYF.

This chain uses TRBV7-3 with TRBJ2-5; tentatively, D is TRBD1 (6 bases). The CDR3 contains 13 residues. V was pared by 5 bases and J by 5 bases, with 12 bases between. Germline V gene data show CDR1 as SGHTA and CDR2 as FQGTGA. The CDR3 bases are TGTGCCAGCAGCATGACAGGTGTGGAGACCCAGTACTTC. This sequence encodes CASSMTGVETQYF.

V gene TRBV27 combines with J gene TRBJ2-1, with TRBD2 identical over 13 bases. Unmatched junction bases numbered 8, after V lost 5 bases and J lost 7 bases. The CDR3 consists of 16 residues. CDR1 is MNHEY, CDR2 SMNVEV, per germline (reference sequence). CDR3 bases: TGTGCCAGCAGTGTACTAGCGGGAGGGCCTAGGAATGAGCAGTTCTTC. It translates to CASSVLAGGPRNEQFF.

The rearrangement joins TRBV4-2 to TRBJ1-1; D may be TRBD1 (6 bases). V lost 4 bases and J lost 1, with 13 bases in between. CDR1 and CDR2 from the germline V gene are LGHNA and YNFKEQ. CDR3 size: 15 residues. The CDR3 protein is CASSPDSGENTEAFF. The CDR3 DNA reads as TGTGCCAGCAGCCCAGATTCAGGGGAGAACACTGAAGCTTTCTTT.

This chain links TRBV5-5 with TRBJ1-6; 8 bases fit TRBD1. Per the germline V gene, CDR1 is SGHKS and CDR2 is YYEKEE (reference sequence). The CDR3 length is 16 residues. Trimming removed 4 bases from V and 10 bases from J; junction bases left unmatched: 13. The DNA for the CDR3 is TGTGCCAGCAGCGATGGGGGCAGGGGGCTTCGGTCACCCCTCCACTTT. Its translation is CASSDGGRGLRSPLHF.

The chain carries TRBV6-5 and TRBJ1-1; no definite D call. The CDR3 runs 13 residues. The germline V and J ends were trimmed by 6 bases and 11 bases, with 19 bases remaining between them. The germline V gene has CDR1 MNHEY and CDR2 SVGAGI. CDR3 coding DNA: TGTGCCAGCAGGCCCTTAGGCCCTCGCGGGGCTTTCTTT. It translates to CASRPLGPRGAFF.

The rearrangement joins TRBV2 to TRBJ1-6, with 10 bases fitting TRBD1. This CDR3 spans 14 amino acids. J was trimmed by 9 bases and V by 5 bases; bases with no gene match: 4. Germline lookup yields CDR1 SNHLY and CDR2 FYNNEI. CDR3 sequence reads: CASSSGQGTSPLHF. The CDR3 nucleotides are TGTGCCAGCAGTTCGGGACAGGGGACTTCACCCCTCCACTTT.

A note on this clone: The same CDR3 can be traced to other DNA sequences in this sample. The chain employs TRBV24-1 and TRBJ1-2; D is unclear. The V end lost 4 bases, the J end lost 5 bases, and 7 bases lay between the germline ends. The CDR3 runs to 12 residues. In germline, CDR1 is KGHDR, CDR2 SFDVKD. DNA for the CDR3: TGTGCCACCAGTGACCGGGATTATGGCTACACCTTC. The encoded protein is CATSDRDYGYTF.

The chain joins TRBV29-1 to TRBJ1-2; possible D gene TRBD1, 6 bases. CDR1 is SQVTM, CDR2 ANQGSEA, per germline. V lost 6 bases and J lost 5, with 13 bases in between. The CDR3 sequence is 12 residues long. CDR3 region: CSVVQGTYGYTF. The CDR3, as DNA: TGCAGCGTCGTACAGGGAACATATGGCTACACCTTC.

The V gene is TRBV9, the J gene TRBJ2-3; D possibly corresponds to TRBD1 (5 bases). The CDR3 is made up of 15 amino acids. Germline loops: CDR1 SGDLS, CDR2 YYNGEE. V was cut by 0 bases and J by 0 bases, with 8 bases left in between. CDR3 residues: CASSVAQDSTDTQYF. As DNA, the CDR3 is TGTGCCAGCAGCGTAGCACAGGATAGCACAGATACGCAGTATTTT.

This chain connects TRBV10-1 to TRBJ2-3, with D perhaps matching TRBD1 (6 bases). The germline V gene has CDR1 WNHNN and CDR2 SYGVQD (reference sequence). This CDR3 region has 13 residues. With 7 bases removed from V and 1 base from J, the gap between germline ends came to 9 bases. CDR3 in amino acids: CASNRQGTDTQYF. CDR3 nucleotide sequence: TGCGCCAGCAACAGACAGGGCACAGATACGCAGTATTTT.

The chain has TRBV28 and TRBJ1-4; 7 bases map to TRBD1. Germline-derived CDR1 and CDR2 are MDHEN and SYDVKM. The CDR3 is made up of 13 amino acids. J lost 7 bases, V lost 6 bases, and 5 bases had no gene match. The CDR3 region has the DNA TGTGCCAGCAGGACCGGGACAGTTGAAAAACTGTTTTTT. Amino acids: CASRTGTVEKLFF.

The genes are TRBV3-1 (or the pseudogene TRBV3-2) and TRBJ2-3, with 8 bases fitting TRBD2. The CDR3 spans 19 residues. Germline V gene data show CDR1 as LGHDT and CDR2 as YNNKEL (reference sequence). Trimming cost V 1 base and J 4 bases; bases outside gene matches: 16. The chain's CDR3 is CASSQVGAVSGSLADTQYF. Written as DNA, the CDR3 is TGTGCCAGCAGCCAAGTCGGTGCAGTAAGCGGGAGTCTCGCAGATACGCAGTATTTT.

The chain recombines TRBV19 with TRBJ2-2, with a weak D call TRBD1 (6 bases). With 4 bases removed from V and 6 bases from J, the gap between germline ends came to 15 bases. The CDR3 extends over 15 amino acids. The germline V gene encodes CDR1 LNHDA and CDR2 SQIVND (reference sequence). In DNA, the CDR3 is TGTGCCAGTAGTACACAGGGAATGTACGCCGGGGAGCTGTTTTTT. Its translation: CASSTQGMYAGELFF. The entire variable domain, with the rest obtained from reference TRBV19 and TRBJ2-2, is as follows: DGGITQSPKYLFRKEGQNVTLSCEQNLNHDAMYWYRQDPGQGLRLIYYSQIVNDFQKGDIAEGYSVSREKKESFPLTVTSAQKNPTAFYLCASSTQGMYAGELFFGEGSRLTVL.

The chain links TRBV27 to TRBJ1-2, with a weak D call TRBD1 (5 bases). The germline V gene encodes CDR1 MNHEY and CDR2 SMNVEV (reference sequence). This CDR3 comprises 13 residues. Trimming cost V 5 bases and J 4 bases, with 11 bases left between them. The CDR3 region is CASSAGRGYGYTF. CDR3 nucleotides: TGTGCCAGCAGTGCAGGTAGGGGCTATGGCTACACCTTC.

The V and J genes are TRBV29-1 and TRBJ2-5; a possible D gene is TRBD2 (6 bases). This CDR3 has 14 amino acids. V lost 7 bases, J lost 7 bases, and 22 bases lay in between. Per the germline V gene, CDR1 is SQVTM and CDR2 is ANQGSEA. This chain's CDR3 is CSAQVPAGSGTQYF. CDR3 nucleotide sequence: TGCAGCGCCCAAGTACCCGCGGGGTCGGGGACCCAGTACTTC.

The rearrangement uses TRBV5-1 and TRBJ2-2, with D possibly matching TRBD1 (6 bases). Germline V CDR1 and CDR2: SGHRS, YFSETQ. The CDR3 covers 15 residues. The V gene lost 0 bases and the J gene lost 2 bases, with 8 bases spanning the gap. CDR3 protein: CASSLDRANTGELFF. CDR3 coding DNA: TGCGCCAGCAGCTTGGACAGGGCCAACACCGGGGAGCTGTTTTTT.